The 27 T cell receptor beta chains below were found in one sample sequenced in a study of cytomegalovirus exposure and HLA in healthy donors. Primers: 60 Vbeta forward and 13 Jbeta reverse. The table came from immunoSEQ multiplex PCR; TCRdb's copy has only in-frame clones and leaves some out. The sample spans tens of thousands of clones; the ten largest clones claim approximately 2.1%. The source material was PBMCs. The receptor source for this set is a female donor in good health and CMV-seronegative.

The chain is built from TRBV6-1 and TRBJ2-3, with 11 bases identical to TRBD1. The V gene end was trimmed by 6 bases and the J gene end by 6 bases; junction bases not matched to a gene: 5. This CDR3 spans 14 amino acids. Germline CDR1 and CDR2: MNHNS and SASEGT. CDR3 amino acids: CASSGQGARDTQYF. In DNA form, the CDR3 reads TGTGCCAGCAGCGGACAGGGGGCAAGGGATACGCAGTATTTT.

The CDR3, as DNA: TGCGCCAGCAGCCCACTAGCGGGAGCAGGGACTGAGCAGTTCTTC. Protein sequence: CASSPLAGAGTEQFF. The rearrangement joins TRBV5-1 to TRBJ2-1, with 11 bases lining up with TRBD2. Germline assignment: CDR1 SGHRS and CDR2 YFSETQ. With V trimmed by 4 bases and J by 9 bases, 9 bases remained unmatched. CDR3 length: 15 residues.

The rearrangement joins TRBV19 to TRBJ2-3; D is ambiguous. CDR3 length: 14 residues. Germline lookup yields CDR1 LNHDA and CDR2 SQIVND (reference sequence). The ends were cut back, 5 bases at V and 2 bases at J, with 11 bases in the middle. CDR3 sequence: CASSRRLYTDTQYF. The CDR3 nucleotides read TGTGCCAGTAGTCGTCGACTCTACACAGATACGCAGTATTTT.

The CDR3 loop is CASSDRTSGRGETQYF. CDR3 nucleotides: TGTGCCAGCAGTGATAGGACTAGCGGGAGGGGGGAGACCCAGTACTTC. The J gene is TRBJ2-5, the V gene TRBV6-1; 15 bases fit TRBD2. CDR3 length equals 16 residues. The germline CDR1 and CDR2 sequences are MNHNS and SASEGT. With V trimmed by 3 bases and J by 5 bases, 4 bases remained unmatched.

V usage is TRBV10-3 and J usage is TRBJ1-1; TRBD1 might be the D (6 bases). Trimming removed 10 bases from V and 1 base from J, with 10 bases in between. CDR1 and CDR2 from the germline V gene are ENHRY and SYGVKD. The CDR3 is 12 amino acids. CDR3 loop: CATRTANTEAFF. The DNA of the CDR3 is TGTGCCACACGGACAGCGAACACTGAAGCTTTCTTT.

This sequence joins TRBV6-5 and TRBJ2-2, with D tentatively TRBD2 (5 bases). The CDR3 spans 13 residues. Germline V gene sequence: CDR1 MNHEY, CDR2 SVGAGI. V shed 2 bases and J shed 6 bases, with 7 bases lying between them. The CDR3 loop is CASSYGRAGELFF. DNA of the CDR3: TGTGCCAGCAGTTACGGGCGGGCCGGGGAGCTGTTTTTT.

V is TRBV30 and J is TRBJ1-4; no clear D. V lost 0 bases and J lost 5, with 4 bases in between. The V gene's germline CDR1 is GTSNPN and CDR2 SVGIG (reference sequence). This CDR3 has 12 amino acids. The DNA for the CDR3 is TGTGCCTGGAGTGTTACAAATGAAAAACTGTTTTTT. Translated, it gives CAWSVTNEKLFF.

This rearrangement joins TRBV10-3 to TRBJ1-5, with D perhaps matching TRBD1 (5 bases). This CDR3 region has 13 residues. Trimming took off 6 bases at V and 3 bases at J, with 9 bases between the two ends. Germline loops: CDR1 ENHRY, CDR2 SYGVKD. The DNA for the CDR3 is TGTGCCATCAGACAGGCGTCCAATCAGCCCCAGCATTTT. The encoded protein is CAIRQASNQPQHF.

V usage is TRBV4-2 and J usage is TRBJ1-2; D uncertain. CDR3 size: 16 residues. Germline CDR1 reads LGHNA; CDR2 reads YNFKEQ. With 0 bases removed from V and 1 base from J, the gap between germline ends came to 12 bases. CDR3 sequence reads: CASSQDQLTDNYGYTF. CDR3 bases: TGTGCCAGCAGCCAAGATCAACTTACAGATAACTATGGCTACACCTTC.

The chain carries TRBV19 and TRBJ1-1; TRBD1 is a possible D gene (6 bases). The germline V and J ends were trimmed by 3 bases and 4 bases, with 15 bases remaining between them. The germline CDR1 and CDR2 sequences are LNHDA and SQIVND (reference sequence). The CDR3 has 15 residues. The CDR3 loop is CASSITGSGGTEAFF. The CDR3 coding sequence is TGTGCCAGTAGTATTACAGGGTCAGGAGGCACTGAAGCTTTCTTT.

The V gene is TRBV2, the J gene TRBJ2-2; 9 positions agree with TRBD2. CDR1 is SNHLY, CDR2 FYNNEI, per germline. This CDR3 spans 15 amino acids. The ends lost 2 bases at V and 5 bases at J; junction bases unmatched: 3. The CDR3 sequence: CASSERGLATGELFF. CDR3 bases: TGTGCCAGCAGTGAAAGGGGACTAGCTACCGGGGAGCTGTTTTTT.

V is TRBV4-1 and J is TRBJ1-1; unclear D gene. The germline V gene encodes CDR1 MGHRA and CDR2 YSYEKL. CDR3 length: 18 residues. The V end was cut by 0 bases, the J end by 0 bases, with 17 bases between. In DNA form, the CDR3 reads TGCGCCAGCAGCCAAGAGGGAGGGAGACGGAATATGAACACTGAAGCTTTCTTT. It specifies CASSQEGGRRNMNTEAFF.

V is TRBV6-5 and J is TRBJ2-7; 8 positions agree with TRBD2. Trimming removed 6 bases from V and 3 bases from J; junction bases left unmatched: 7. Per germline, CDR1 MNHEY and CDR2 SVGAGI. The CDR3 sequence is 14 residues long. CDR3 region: CASSPLSGSYEQYF. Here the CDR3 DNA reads TGTGCCAGCAGCCCTCTGAGCGGGAGCTACGAGCAGTACTTC.

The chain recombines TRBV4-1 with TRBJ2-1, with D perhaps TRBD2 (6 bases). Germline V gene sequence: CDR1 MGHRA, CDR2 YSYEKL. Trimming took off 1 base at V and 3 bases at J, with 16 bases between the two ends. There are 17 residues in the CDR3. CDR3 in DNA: TGCGCCAGCAGCCAAGTTGATATGGGACTCAACTACAATGAGCAGTTCTTC. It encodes CASSQVDMGLNYNEQFF.

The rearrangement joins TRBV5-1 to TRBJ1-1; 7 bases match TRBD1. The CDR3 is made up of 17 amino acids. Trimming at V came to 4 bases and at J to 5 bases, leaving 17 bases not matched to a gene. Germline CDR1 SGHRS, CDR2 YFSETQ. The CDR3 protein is CASSPRSSWTGDTEAFF. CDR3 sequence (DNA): TGCGCCAGCAGCCCCCGCTCTTCCTGGACAGGCGATACTGAAGCTTTCTTT.

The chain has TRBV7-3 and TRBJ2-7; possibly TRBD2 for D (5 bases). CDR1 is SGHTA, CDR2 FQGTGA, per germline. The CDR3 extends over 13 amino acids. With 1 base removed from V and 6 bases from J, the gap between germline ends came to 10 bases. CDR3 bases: TGTGCCAGCAGCTTAAGTGTGGGGAGCGAGCAGTACTTC. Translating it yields CASSLSVGSEQYF.

The CDR3 region has the DNA TGTGCCAGCAGTGGCAGGACACAGTACGAGCAGTACTTC. As protein: CASSGRTQYEQYF. The genes are TRBV2 and TRBJ2-7; D is possibly TRBD1 (5 bases). V shed 4 bases and J shed 4 bases, with 11 bases lying between them. This CDR3 is 13 amino acids long. Germline V gene lookup returns CDR1 SNHLY and CDR2 FYNNEI.

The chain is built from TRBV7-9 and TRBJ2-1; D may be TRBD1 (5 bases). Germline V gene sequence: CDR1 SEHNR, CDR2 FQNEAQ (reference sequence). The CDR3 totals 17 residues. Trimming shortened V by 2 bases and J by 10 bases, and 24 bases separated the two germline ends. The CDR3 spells CASSLPRTPGKVREQFF. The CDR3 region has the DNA TGTGCCAGCAGCTTACCCCGGACGCCAGGGAAGGTCCGGGAGCAGTTCTTC.

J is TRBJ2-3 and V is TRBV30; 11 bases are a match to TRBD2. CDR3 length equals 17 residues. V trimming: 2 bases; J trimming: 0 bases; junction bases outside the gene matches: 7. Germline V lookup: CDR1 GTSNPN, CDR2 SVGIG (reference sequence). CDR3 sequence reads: CAWSRLAGTTSTDTQYF. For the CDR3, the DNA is TGTGCCTGGAGTCGACTAGCGGGGACTACTAGCACAGATACGCAGTATTTT.

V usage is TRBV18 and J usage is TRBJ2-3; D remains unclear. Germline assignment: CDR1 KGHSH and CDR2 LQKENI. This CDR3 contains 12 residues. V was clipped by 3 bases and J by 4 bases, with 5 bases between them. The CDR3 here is CASSPQADTQYF. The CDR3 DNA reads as TGTGCCAGCTCACCCCAGGCAGATACGCAGTATTTT.

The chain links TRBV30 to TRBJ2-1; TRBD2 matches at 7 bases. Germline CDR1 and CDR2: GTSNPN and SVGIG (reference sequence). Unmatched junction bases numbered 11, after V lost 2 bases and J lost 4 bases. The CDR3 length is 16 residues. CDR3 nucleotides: TGTGCCTGGAGTCTCCCCGGGAGCGGGAAGTACAATGAGCAGTTCTTC. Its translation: CAWSLPGSGKYNEQFF.

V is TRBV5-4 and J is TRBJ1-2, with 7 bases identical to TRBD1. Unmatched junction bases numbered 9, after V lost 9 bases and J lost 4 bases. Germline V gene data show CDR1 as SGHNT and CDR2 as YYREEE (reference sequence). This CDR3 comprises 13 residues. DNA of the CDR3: TGTGCCACCTTTCGACAGGGAGCCTATGGCTACACCTTC. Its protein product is CATFRQGAYGYTF.

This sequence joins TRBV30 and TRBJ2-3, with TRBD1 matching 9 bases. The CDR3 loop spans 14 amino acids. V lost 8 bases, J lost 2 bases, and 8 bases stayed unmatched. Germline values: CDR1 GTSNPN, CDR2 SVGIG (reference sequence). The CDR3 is CAGGQGTFTDTQYF. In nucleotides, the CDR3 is TGTGCCGGTGGACAGGGGACCTTCACAGATACGCAGTATTTT.

The CDR3 coding sequence is TGTGCCTGGAGTGGGGGGCAGGGGTCCTACGAGCAGTACTTC. This sequence encodes CAWSGGQGSYEQYF. J is TRBJ2-7 and V is TRBV30, with a possible D match to TRBD1 (6 bases). V was clipped by 1 base and J by 1 base, with 11 bases between them. Per germline, CDR1 GTSNPN and CDR2 SVGIG (reference sequence). The CDR3 is made up of 14 amino acids. Full variable domain (rest looked up from reference TRBV30 and TRBJ2-7): SQTIHQWPATLVQPVGSPLSLECTVEGTSNPNLYWYRQAAGRGLQLLFYSVGIGQISSEVPQNLSASRPQDRQFILSSKKLLLSDSGFYLCAWSGGQGSYEQYFGPGTRLTVT.

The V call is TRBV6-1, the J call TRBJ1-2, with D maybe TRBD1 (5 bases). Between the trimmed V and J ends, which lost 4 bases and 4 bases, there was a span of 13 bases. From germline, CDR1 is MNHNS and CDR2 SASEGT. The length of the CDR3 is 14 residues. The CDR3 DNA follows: TGTGCCAGCAGTGCCGGGAGGGGTGTCTATGGCTACACCTTC. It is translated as CASSAGRGVYGYTF.

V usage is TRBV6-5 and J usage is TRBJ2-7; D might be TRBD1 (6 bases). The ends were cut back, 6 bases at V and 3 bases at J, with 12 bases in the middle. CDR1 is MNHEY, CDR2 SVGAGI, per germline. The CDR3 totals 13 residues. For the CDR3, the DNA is TGTGCCAGCAGCCATGGACAGAACTACGAGCAGTACTTC. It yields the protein CASSHGQNYEQYF.

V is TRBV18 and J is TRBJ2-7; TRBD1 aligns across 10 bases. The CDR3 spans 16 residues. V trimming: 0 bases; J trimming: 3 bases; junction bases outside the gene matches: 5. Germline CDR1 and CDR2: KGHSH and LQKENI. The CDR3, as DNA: TGTGCCAGCTCACCACCAACCCGGACAGGGGGCTACGAGCAGTACTTC. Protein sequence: CASSPPTRTGGYEQYF. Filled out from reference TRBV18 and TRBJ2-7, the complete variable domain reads NAGVMQNPRHLVRRRGQEARLRCSPMKGHSHVYWYRQLPEEGLKFMVYLQKENIIDESGMPKERFSAEFPKEGPSILRIQQVVRGDSAAYFCASSPPTRTGGYEQYFGPGTRLTVT.